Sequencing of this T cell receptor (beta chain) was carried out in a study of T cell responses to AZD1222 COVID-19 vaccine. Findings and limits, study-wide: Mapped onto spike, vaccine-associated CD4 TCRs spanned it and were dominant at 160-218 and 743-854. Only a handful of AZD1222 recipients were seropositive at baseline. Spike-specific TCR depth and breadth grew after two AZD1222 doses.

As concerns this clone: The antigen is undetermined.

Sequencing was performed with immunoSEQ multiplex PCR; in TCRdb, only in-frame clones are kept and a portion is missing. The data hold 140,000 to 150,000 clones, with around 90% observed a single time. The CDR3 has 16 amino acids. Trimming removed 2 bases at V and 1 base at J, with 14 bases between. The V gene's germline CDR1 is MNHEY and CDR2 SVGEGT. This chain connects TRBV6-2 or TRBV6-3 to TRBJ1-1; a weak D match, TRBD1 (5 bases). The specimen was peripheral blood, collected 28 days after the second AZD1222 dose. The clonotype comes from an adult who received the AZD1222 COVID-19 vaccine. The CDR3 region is CASSYGWGRWNTEAFF. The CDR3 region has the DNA TGTGCCAGCAGTTACGGGTGGGGACGGTGGAACACTGAAGCTTTCTTT.